This T cell receptor beta chain appears in the sequencing data of a study of persistence of HIV-infected CD4 T cells. Comments on this clone: Its antigen is unknown.

This was the immunoSEQ version 4 assay in survey mode. The assay was immunoSEQ multiplex PCR, and TCRdb's table has in-frame clones only and misses some. The sample has 48,000 or so clones; 75% to 85% are singletons. Cells were stimulated with CMV-infected fibroblast lysates at 8 to 10 ug/mL. Memory cells lacking CD40L and CD69 with high CD45RO were sorted. Undetectable plasma HIV-1 RNA below 50 copies/mL lasted at least 4 years. The junction had 10 bases not matched to a gene; V was cut back by 4 bases and J by 4 bases. The CDR3 totals 15 residues. Germline loops: CDR1 SGHRS, CDR2 YFSETQ. Whole-study findings and limits: CMV- and Gag-responding cells had lower TCRbeta richness than CD3/CD28-responding cells. Antigen-responding cells were enriched for degenerate expanded CDR3beta sequences. Rare CMV-responding cells carrying HIV-1 proviruses were not analyzed separately for TCR.

The receptor was derived from an adult man with HIV who was CMV-seropositive. J is TRBJ2-5 and V is TRBV5-1, with 7 bases lining up with TRBD1. The material was CD4+ T cells sorted from PBMCs after approximately 20-hour stimulation, obtained from a patient who received antiretroviral therapy. CDR3 loop: CASSRTWDSGETQYF. The CDR3 bases are TGCGCCAGCAGCCGGACCTGGGACAGTGGAGAGACCCAGTACTTC.